The 20 T cell receptor beta chains below all came from one sample that was sequenced in a study of blood T cell repertoires in COVID-19. Some clones are missing from TCRdb's copy, which holds only in-frame ones; the method was immunoSEQ multiplex PCR. The table includes about 150,000 clones, over 70% detected once. The sequenced material came from peripheral blood. The receptors derive from a man aged 60-69 years with acute or convalescent COVID-19.

This CDR3 is CASSQPRTGTGSPLHF. The CDR3 nucleotides read TGTGCCAGCAGCCAACCCCGGACAGGGACGGGGTCACCCCTCCACTTT. The rearrangement links TRBV3-1 (or the pseudogene TRBV3-2) to TRBJ1-6, with 8 bases aligning to TRBD1. CDR1 is LGHDT and CDR2 is YNNKEL in the germline V gene (reference sequence). This CDR3 has 16 residues. V shed 2 bases and J 10 bases; nucleotides not matched to a gene: 10.

The genes are TRBV27 and TRBJ1-6, with a weak D call TRBD1 (5 bases). The germline V gene has CDR1 MNHEY and CDR2 SMNVEV (reference sequence). Trimming left V 2 bases short and J 3 bases short, with 8 bases between. The CDR3 runs 15 residues. Here the CDR3 reads CASSLGGLYNSPLHF. Here the CDR3 DNA reads TGTGCCAGCAGTTTAGGGGGACTCTATAATTCACCCCTCCACTTT.

The V call is TRBV4-1, the J call TRBJ2-7; 14 positions agree with TRBD2. Trimming took 1 base from V and 7 from J; bases not matched to a gene: 3. The CDR3 loop spans 15 amino acids. Germline V lookup: CDR1 MGHRA, CDR2 YSYEKL. CDR3 nucleotides: TGCGCCAGCAGCCAAGGGAGACTAGCGGGGGGGGAGCAGTACTTC. It specifies CASSQGRLAGGEQYF.

The chain has TRBV9 and TRBJ2-7; maybe TRBD2 (6 bases). Germline values: CDR1 SGDLS, CDR2 YYNGEE. The CDR3 spans 14 residues. The ends were cut back, 0 bases at V and 5 bases at J, with 12 bases in the middle. In nucleotides, the CDR3 is TGTGCCAGCAGCGTAGGAGGGTGGGGGGACGAGCAGTACTTC. It is translated as CASSVGGWGDEQYF. Combining the CDR3 with reference TRBV9 and TRBJ2-7 gives the whole variable domain DSGVTQTPKHLITATGQRVTLRCSPRSGDLSVYWYQQSLDQGLQFLIQYYNGEERAKGNILERFSAQQFPDLHSELNLSSLELGDSALYFCASSVGGWGDEQYFGPGTRLTVT.

V gene TRBV5-4 combines with J gene TRBJ2-7; D is uncertain. Trimming cost V 4 bases and J 2 bases, with 7 bases left between them. Germline-derived CDR1 and CDR2 are SGHNT and YYREEE (reference sequence). This CDR3 contains 12 residues. CDR3 sequence reads: CASSLLAYEQYF. In nucleotides, the CDR3 is TGTGCCAGCAGCCTATTAGCCTACGAGCAGTACTTC.

The rearrangement joins TRBV5-5 to TRBJ2-7; 7 nucleotides match TRBD1. The germline CDR1 and CDR2 sequences are SGHKS and YYEKEE (reference sequence). V lost 0 bases to trimming and J lost 2 bases; unmatched junction nucleotides: 2. The CDR3 consists of 14 residues. Here the CDR3 reads CASSLEDRAYEQYF. CDR3 coding DNA: TGTGCCAGCAGCTTGGAAGACAGGGCCTACGAGCAGTACTTC.

The genes are TRBV9 and TRBJ2-3; 9 bases map to TRBD2. Per the germline V gene, CDR1 is SGDLS and CDR2 is YYNGEE. CDR3 length equals 15 residues. V shed 0 bases, J shed 1 base, and the junction held 0 bases outside the gene matches. The CDR3 is CASSVGGGGTDTQYF. The DNA for the CDR3 is TGTGCCAGCAGCGTAGGCGGGGGGGGCACAGATACGCAGTATTTT.

This chain's CDR3 is CASSPSSGNSPLHF. CDR3 bases: TGTGCCAGCAGCCCATCCTCGGGGAATTCACCCCTCCACTTT. J is TRBJ1-6 and V is TRBV7-9; D not resolved. Per germline, CDR1 SEHNR and CDR2 FQNEAQ (reference sequence). This CDR3 has 14 amino acids. V was shortened by 5 bases and J by 7 bases, with 12 bases between the two germline ends.

V gene TRBV12-3 or TRBV12-4 combines with J gene TRBJ2-7, with 11 bases aligning to TRBD1. The CDR3 covers 13 residues. Unmatched junction bases numbered 6, after V lost 8 bases and J lost 6 bases. CDR3 nucleotide sequence: TGTGCCAGCCGTCCGGGACAGGGGGGCGAGCAGTACTTC. Translation gives CASRPGQGGEQYF.

A single count supports this clone. The CDR3, as DNA: TGTGCCAGCTCCCCGAGACGGGACAGGGCCTATGGCTACACCTTC. It encodes CASSPRRDRAYGYTF. V is TRBV18 and J is TRBJ1-2, with 9 positions matching TRBD1. CDR3 size: 15 residues. The J segment lost 4 bases and the V segment lost 6 bases, leaving 9 bases of the junction unmatched. Germline V gene data show CDR1 as KGHSH and CDR2 as LQKENI.

This chain links TRBV24-1 with TRBJ2-1; 10 bases map to TRBD2. Germline V gene data show CDR1 as KGHDR and CDR2 as SFDVKD. J gave up 2 bases and V 5 bases, and 2 bases lay outside the gene matches. This CDR3 is 15 amino acids long. The CDR3 DNA sequence: TGTGCCACCAGTGCCGGGACTAGCGCCTACAATGAGCAGTTCTTC. This translates into CATSAGTSAYNEQFF.

V and J are TRBV28 and TRBJ2-7; D possibly corresponds to TRBD1 (7 bases). Germline V lookup: CDR1 MDHEN, CDR2 SYDVKM. CDR3 length: 15 amino acids. V was shortened by 2 bases and J by 3 bases, with 14 bases between the two germline ends. The CDR3 nucleotides read TGTGCCAGCAGTTTAGGAGGGGGCGGAAACTACGAGCAGTACTTC. Its translation is CASSLGGGGNYEQYF.

This CDR3 is CASRPPGTDYGYTF. In DNA, the CDR3 is TGTGCCAGTAGACCACCCGGGACAGACTATGGCTACACCTTC. The V gene is TRBV19, the J gene TRBJ1-2, with TRBD1 matching 7 bases. V was clipped by 6 bases and J by 3 bases; unmatched bases: 7. Germline V gene sequence: CDR1 LNHDA, CDR2 SQIVND (reference sequence). The CDR3 extends over 14 amino acids.

The chain couples TRBV30 to TRBJ1-2; weak D call: TRBD1 (6 bases). V was pared by 3 bases and J by 8 bases, with 10 bases between. CDR3 length: 11 amino acids. CDR1 is GTSNPN, CDR2 SVGIG, per germline (reference sequence). In nucleotides, the CDR3 is TGTGCCTGGAGCCCCGGGACAGGCTACACCTTC. It encodes CAWSPGTGYTF. Filled out from reference TRBV30 and TRBJ1-2, the complete variable domain reads SQTIHQWPATLVQPVGSPLSLECTVEGTSNPNLYWYRQAAGRGLQLLFYSVGIGQISSEVPQNLSASRPQDRQFILSSKKLLLSDSGFYLCAWSPGTGYTFGSGTRLTVV.

The chain is built from TRBV5-1 and TRBJ2-5, with 9 nucleotides matching TRBD1. Looked up from germline, CDR1 is SGHRS and CDR2 is YFSETQ. V lost 0 bases, J lost 2 bases, and 2 bases stayed unmatched. The CDR3 totals 15 residues. The CDR3 region has the DNA TGCGCCAGCAGCTTGGCAGGACAGGGGCAAGAGACCCAGTACTTC. It codes for CASSLAGQGQETQYF.

V usage is TRBV10-3 and J usage is TRBJ1-2; 9 bases are a match to TRBD1. The CDR3 consists of 15 residues. Germline-derived CDR1 and CDR2 are ENHRY and SYGVKD. V gave up 0 bases and J gave up 1 base; unmatched junction bases: 0. CDR3 nucleotide sequence: TGTGCCATCAGTGAGTCGACAGGGGGTAACTATGGCTACACCTTC. It codes for CAISESTGGNYGYTF.

V is TRBV11-2 and J is TRBJ2-1; 10 nucleotides match TRBD2. The CDR3 length is 16 residues. V shed 6 bases, J shed 9 bases, and the junction held 14 bases outside the gene matches. Germline CDR1 SGHAT, CDR2 FQNNGV. CDR3 nucleotides: TGTGCCAGCAGGCATGTGGCTAGCGGGAGAAGGGGTGAGCAGTTCTTC. This gives the protein CASRHVASGRRGEQFF.

This clone has only a few counts. J is TRBJ1-5 and V is TRBV6-1; TRBD1 is a possible D gene (6 bases). Germline-derived CDR1 and CDR2 are MNHNS and SASEGT. V was clipped by 1 base and J by 5 bases, with 12 bases between them. The CDR3 covers 15 residues. Here the CDR3 DNA reads TGTGCCAGCAGTGAAGGTACAGGGCTCCATCAGCCCCAGCATTTT. Translating it yields CASSEGTGLHQPQHF.

About this clone itself: Other DNA sequences of this sample code for an identical CDR3. The chain joins TRBV27 to TRBJ1-1; tentatively, D is TRBD1 (5 bases). Germline V lookup: CDR1 MNHEY, CDR2 SMNVEV (reference sequence). Trimming cost V 3 bases and J 1 base, with 6 bases left between them. This CDR3 contains 13 residues. The CDR3 coding sequence is TGTGCCAGCAGTTTCAGGGAGAACACTGAAGCTTTCTTT. This gives the protein CASSFRENTEAFF.

The chain uses TRBV7-3 and TRBJ2-2, with 11 bases fitting TRBD1. Trimming removed 5 bases from V and 5 bases from J; junction bases left unmatched: 7. Germline CDR1 is SGHTA and CDR2 is FQGTGA. The CDR3 totals 16 residues. CDR3 protein: CASSNRGQGGTGELFF. Here the CDR3 DNA reads TGTGCCAGCAGCAACCGGGGACAGGGGGGAACCGGGGAGCTGTTTTTT.